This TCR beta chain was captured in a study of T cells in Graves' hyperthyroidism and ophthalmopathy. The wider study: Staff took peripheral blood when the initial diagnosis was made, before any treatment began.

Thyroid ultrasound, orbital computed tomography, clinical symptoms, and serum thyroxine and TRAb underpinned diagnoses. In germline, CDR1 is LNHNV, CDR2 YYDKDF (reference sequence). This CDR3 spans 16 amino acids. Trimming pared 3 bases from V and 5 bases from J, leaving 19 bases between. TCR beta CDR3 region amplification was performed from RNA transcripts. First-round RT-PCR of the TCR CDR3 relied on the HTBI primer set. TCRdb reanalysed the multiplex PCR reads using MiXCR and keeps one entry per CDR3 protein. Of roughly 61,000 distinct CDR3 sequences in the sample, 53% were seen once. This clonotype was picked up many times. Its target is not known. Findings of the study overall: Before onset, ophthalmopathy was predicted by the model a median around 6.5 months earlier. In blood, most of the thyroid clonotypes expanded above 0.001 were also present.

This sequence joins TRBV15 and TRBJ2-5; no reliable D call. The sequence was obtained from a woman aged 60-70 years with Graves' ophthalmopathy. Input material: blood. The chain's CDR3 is CATSSWLSGTGETQYF. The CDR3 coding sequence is TGTGCCACCAGCAGCTGGCTATCAGGAACCGGGGAGACCCAGTACTTC.